This TCR beta chain was retrieved from a study of shared clonotypes between healthy human individuals. It was across several immunoSEQ plates that each subset's genomic DNA was evenly split. Clones were read by immunoSEQ multiplex PCR, and TCRdb kept only the in-frame ones, dropping some. The sample contains 2.3 million or so clones, 85% to 95% of which appear only once. Study-wide points: Between a handful of donors, naive CD4 clonotypes were shared at a level of approximately 5%. Richness estimates generally favored naive over memory subsets.

Of note for this clone: The antigen remains undetermined.

The TCR originated in a man in his late teens or twenties in good health. Some clones in this sample may be carry-over from other donors' samples. Sequenced sample: naive CD4+ T cells from PBMCs. Subset defined: CD45RA+ positively selected.

The DNA of the CDR3 is TGTGCCAGCAGCTTAGCTAGAACAGATACGCAGTATTTT. Its protein is CASSLARTDTQYF. The V call is TRBV7-3, the J call TRBJ2-3; D remains ambiguous. The germline CDR1 and CDR2 sequences are SGHTA and FQGTGA. The V and J ends lost 2 bases and 3 bases respectively, with 6 bases between them. This CDR3 contains 13 residues.